This TCR beta chain was captured in a study of T cell changes during pregnancy in multiple sclerosis. CDR1 and CDR2 (germline): LNHDA, SQIVND (reference sequence). The CDR3 contains 13 residues. Trimming stripped 4 bases from V and 8 bases from J, with 12 bases between. Some clones are missing from TCRdb's copy, which holds only in-frame ones; the method was immunoSEQ multiplex PCR. The sample comprises roughly 110,000 clones, about 90% of which are singletons, and 1.5% to 2% rests with the top ten. The chain links TRBV19 to TRBJ2-1; D possibly corresponds to TRBD2 (5 bases). The specimen was peripheral blood, collected before pregnancy. The receptor's source is a female donor with multiple sclerosis, enrolled in a pregnancy study. Here the CDR3 reads CASSTTLGDEQFF. The CDR3 bases are TGTGCCAGTAGTACCACCCTCGGGGATGAGCAGTTCTTC.